This TCR beta chain is from a study of T-cell reconstitution after alpha-beta-depleted transplantation in children. Study-wide points: Elevated TCRbeta diversity at day 60 was traced, in some patients, to surviving recipient T cells and thymic progenitors. The authors attributed T-cell counts and diversity one year after transplant mostly to newly produced T cells. As was reported, about two months after transplant, alpha-beta T cells came from several hundred expanded graft clones.

Preparation of the TCRbeta library was carried out with unique molecular identifiers. Via MiXCR, TCRdb re-called the PCR reads, giving one row per CDR3 protein. The data contain some 840,000 distinct CDR3 sequences, less than 20% of them singletons. This clonotype has just a few counts. Its antigen is still unknown. Specimen: PBMCs, mostly from graft donor cells, collected 360 days after TCRalphabeta/CD19-depleted stem cell transplant. This receptor was identified in a male patient under 18 who had a stem cell transplant for acute lymphoblastic leukemia, so the T cells may come from the graft donor.

CDR3 amino acids: CATSEMGQPQHF. CDR3 DNA sequence: TGTGCCACCAGTGAAATGGGTCAGCCCCAGCATTTT. The rearrangement joins TRBV24-1 to TRBJ1-5; unclear D gene. Germline loops: CDR1 KGHDR, CDR2 SFDVKD. Trimming stripped 4 bases from V and 6 bases from J, with 6 bases between. This CDR3 has 12 residues.